Listed here are 29 T cell receptor beta chains from one sample, sequenced in a study of blood T cell repertoires in COVID-19. Here immunoSEQ multiplex PCR was the method, and the copy in TCRdb shows in-frame clones only, minus some. The repertoire consists of over 250,000 clones, with over 75% occurring once and the leading ten covering about 14%. Sequenced sample: peripheral blood. These receptors all stem from a human donor in a cohort sampled during active COVID-19.

The J gene is TRBJ2-1, the V gene TRBV5-1; D is possibly TRBD1 (6 bases). Trimming stripped 1 base from V and 15 bases from J, with 14 bases between. Looked up from germline, CDR1 is SGHRS and CDR2 is YFSETQ. The CDR3 is 12 amino acids. In DNA form, the CDR3 reads TGCGCCAGCAGCTTGAACTTGGACAGTTGGTTCTTC. Translating gives CASSLNLDSWFF.

This chain joins TRBV24-1 and TRBJ2-3; tentative D call: TRBD2 (6 bases). The CDR3 covers 15 residues. V lost 3 bases and J 6 bases, leaving 15 bases between the germline ends. Germline V gene lookup returns CDR1 KGHDR and CDR2 SFDVKD. In DNA form, the CDR3 reads TGTGCCACCAGTGATGGAGGGCAGGGAAAGGATACGCAGTATTTT. Protein: CATSDGGQGKDTQYF.

J is TRBJ1-6 and V is TRBV19; a weak D match, TRBD1 (6 bases). Germline-derived CDR1 and CDR2 are LNHDA and SQIVND (reference sequence). The CDR3 covers 14 residues. The V gene lost 4 bases and the J gene lost 8 bases, with 12 bases spanning the gap. The CDR3 protein is CASSRSGGHSPLHF. The DNA of the CDR3 is TGTGCCAGTAGTAGGTCGGGGGGGCATTCACCCCTCCACTTT.

CDR3 in amino acids: CASSRERTGELFF. The CDR3 nucleotides are TGCGCCAGCAGCCGGGAGAGGACCGGGGAGCTGTTTTTT. The chain couples TRBV4-3 to TRBJ2-2; a possible D gene is TRBD2 (5 bases). The CDR3 runs to 13 residues. Germline CDR1 is LGHNA and CDR2 is YSLEER. Trimming took off 4 bases at V and 5 bases at J, with 8 bases between the two ends.

CDR3 DNA sequence: TGTGCCTGGAGTAGGGACAGGGGAGGGCAGCCCCAGCATTTT. Translation: CAWSRDRGGQPQHF. The gene calls are TRBV30 and TRBJ1-5; TRBD1 matches 10 bases. The CDR3 totals 14 residues. The junction had 5 bases not matched to a gene; V was cut back by 2 bases and J by 7 bases. Germline lookup yields CDR1 GTSNPN and CDR2 SVGIG (reference sequence).

The chain employs TRBV7-9 and TRBJ1-2; no clear D. Per germline, CDR1 SEHNR and CDR2 FQNEAQ (reference sequence). The CDR3 runs to 12 residues. V dropped 2 bases and J dropped 5 bases, with 6 bases sitting between them. As DNA, the CDR3 is TGTGCCAGCAGCTTACGTAGTTATGGCTACACCTTC. Residues: CASSLRSYGYTF.

J is TRBJ2-2 and V is TRBV18, with 7 bases aligning to TRBD2. J lost 6 bases, V lost 2 bases, and 9 bases had no gene match. CDR3 length: 16 amino acids. Germline V gene sequence: CDR1 KGHSH, CDR2 LQKENI. CDR3 sequence: CASSPMAGASSGELFF. The CDR3 nucleotides are TGTGCCAGCTCACCAATGGCGGGAGCGTCTTCCGGGGAGCTGTTTTTT.

This clone was detected only a few times. The gene calls are TRBV5-8 and TRBJ2-7, with D possibly TRBD2 on 6 matching bases. The CDR3 runs to 17 residues. Deletions cut 3 bases from V and 0 bases from J, with 19 bases between. CDR1 is SGHTS and CDR2 is YDEGEE in the germline V gene. The CDR3: CASSSGLTQGDSYEQYF. CDR3 sequence (DNA): TGTGCCAGCAGCTCTGGACTAACCCAAGGGGACTCCTACGAGCAGTACTTC.

The CDR3 is CASSLWSQETQYF. The DNA for the CDR3 is TGCGCCAGCAGCTTGTGGAGTCAAGAGACCCAGTACTTC. V and J are TRBV5-1 and TRBJ2-5; D call uncertain. Germline V CDR1 and CDR2: SGHRS, YFSETQ. The CDR3 consists of 13 residues. V lost 1 base and J 2 bases, leaving 6 bases between the germline ends.

The chain combines TRBV6-5 with TRBJ1-1, with D perhaps matching TRBD1 (6 bases). CDR3 length equals 11 residues. Germline CDR1 and CDR2: MNHEY and SVGAGI. Trimming stripped 5 bases from V and 8 bases from J, with 9 bases between. The CDR3 nucleotides are TGTGCCAGCAGTCGGGGGGGCGAAGCTTTCTTT. It encodes CASSRGGEAFF.

The gene calls are TRBV19 and TRBJ1-2; 12 bases fit TRBD1. Germline trimming cut 5 bases from V and 6 bases from J; bases unmatched to any gene: 7. Germline values: CDR1 LNHDA, CDR2 SQIVND (reference sequence). The CDR3 length is 15 residues. The CDR3 sequence: CASSSRDRGPHGYTF. In nucleotides, the CDR3 is TGTGCCAGTAGTTCCCGGGACAGGGGGCCCCATGGCTACACCTTC.

This chain connects TRBV6-2 or TRBV6-3 to TRBJ2-1; 11 bases line up with TRBD2. This CDR3 comprises 16 residues. Germline loops: CDR1 MNHEY, CDR2 SVGEGT. Trimming took 6 bases from V and 9 from J; bases not matched to a gene: 13. CDR3 sequence: CASSPTLAGGRGEQFF. The CDR3 nucleotides read TGTGCCAGCAGCCCTACCCTAGCGGGAGGACGGGGTGAGCAGTTCTTC.

The chain combines TRBV20-1 with TRBJ2-1, with D perhaps matching TRBD2 (6 bases). V was clipped by 3 bases and J by 6 bases, with 21 bases between them. Germline V gene sequence: CDR1 DFQATT, CDR2 SNEGSKA (reference sequence). The CDR3 totals 16 residues. CDR3 loop: CSASRSASVKGNEQFF. CDR3 DNA sequence: TGCAGTGCTAGTCGGAGTGCTAGCGTTAAGGGCAATGAGCAGTTCTTC.

This clone was counted only a few times. V usage is TRBV6-5 and J usage is TRBJ2-1; 8 bases line up with TRBD2. The CDR3 has 15 residues. The V segment lost 4 bases and the J segment 4 bases; nucleotides outside the gene matches: 6. Germline values: CDR1 MNHEY, CDR2 SVGAGI. CDR3 loop: CASSSTGGGYNEQFF. The CDR3 DNA follows: TGTGCCAGCAGTTCGACGGGAGGGGGTTACAATGAGCAGTTCTTC.

This chain joins TRBV7-2 and TRBJ2-3, with 7 bases matching TRBD1. The germline V gene has CDR1 SGHTA and CDR2 FQGNSA. This CDR3 has 16 amino acids. With 1 base clipped from V and 2 bases from J, the junction kept 6 bases outside the gene matches. The CDR3 DNA reads TGTGCCAGCAGCTTAGAGGGGACAGTGACCACAGATACGCAGTATTTT. It is translated as CASSLEGTVTTDTQYF.

The chain joins TRBV19 to TRBJ1-3; unclear D gene. This CDR3 spans 15 amino acids. V gave up 3 bases and J gave up 0 bases, with 9 bases separating them. Germline V gene data show CDR1 as LNHDA and CDR2 as SQIVND (reference sequence). For the CDR3, the DNA is TGTGCCAGTAGTATCTCAGAAAACTCTGGAAACACCATATATTTT. The encoded protein is CASSISENSGNTIYF. Combining the CDR3 with reference TRBV19 and TRBJ1-3 gives the whole variable domain DGGITQSPKYLFRKEGQNVTLSCEQNLNHDAMYWYRQDPGQGLRLIYYSQIVNDFQKGDIAEGYSVSREKKESFPLTVTSAQKNPTAFYLCASSISENSGNTIYFGEGSWLTVV.

V usage is TRBV13 and J usage is TRBJ2-5, with 12 bases lining up with TRBD2. Trimming cost V 5 bases and J 5 bases; bases outside gene matches: 9. Germline V gene data show CDR1 as PRHDT and CDR2 as FYEKMQ (reference sequence). There are 16 residues in the CDR3. The DNA for the CDR3 is TGTGCCAGCAGCCCACCAGGACTAGCGGGATTGGAGACCCAGTACTTC. Its protein product is CASSPPGLAGLETQYF.

The chain carries TRBV9 and TRBJ2-2; D uncertain. The CDR3 contains 14 residues. Trimming left V 3 bases short and J 5 bases short, with 11 bases between. The V gene's germline CDR1 is SGDLS and CDR2 YYNGEE. Written as DNA, the CDR3 is TGTGCCAGCAGCGCGACAATTATTACCGGGGAGCTGTTTTTT. It specifies CASSATIITGELFF.

V gene TRBV4-1 combines with J gene TRBJ2-1; 8 bases agree with TRBD2. CDR3 length equals 16 residues. After removal of 0 bases from V and 0 bases from J, the junction contained 1 base not matched to a gene. Germline assignment: CDR1 MGHRA and CDR2 YSYEKL. CDR3: CASSQDSGTSYNEQFF. The CDR3 nucleotides are TGCGCCAGCAGCCAAGATAGCGGGACCTCCTACAATGAGCAGTTCTTC.

This chain joins TRBV11-2 and TRBJ2-1; TRBD2 aligns across 11 bases. Germline lookup yields CDR1 SGHAT and CDR2 FQNNGV. V dropped 3 bases and J dropped 6; count of bases not matched to a gene: 4. The CDR3 is 15 amino acids. CDR3 in amino acids: CASSFLAGGVNEQFF. The CDR3 DNA reads as TGTGCCAGCAGCTTTTTAGCGGGAGGGGTCAATGAGCAGTTCTTC.

The table lists this clone with a count of one. The gene calls are TRBV7-2 and TRBJ1-5; 12 nucleotides agree with TRBD1. J gave up 6 bases and V 1 base, and 4 bases lay outside the gene matches. The V gene's germline CDR1 is SGHTA and CDR2 FQGNSA. The CDR3 runs 16 residues. CDR3 in amino acids: CASSLGRDRGPQPQHF. CDR3 DNA sequence: TGTGCCAGCAGCTTAGGCCGGGACAGGGGGCCTCAGCCCCAGCATTTT.

The chain joins TRBV19 to TRBJ2-3, with 7 positions matching TRBD1. The CDR3 covers 13 residues. The V and J ends lost 10 bases and 6 bases, in that order; junction bases with no gene match: 10. Germline V gene data show CDR1 as LNHDA and CDR2 as SQIVND (reference sequence). The DNA for the CDR3 is TGTGCCACCGCGGACAGGCCGGGGGATACGCAGTATTTT. Residues: CATADRPGDTQYF.

The chain has TRBV7-2 and TRBJ1-5; D gene uncertain. Trimming took off 1 base at V and 1 base at J, with 5 bases between the two ends. Germline V gene lookup returns CDR1 SGHTA and CDR2 FQGNSA. This CDR3 is 14 amino acids long. CDR3 protein: CASSLDRSNQPQHF. The CDR3 region has the DNA TGTGCCAGCAGCTTAGATCGGAGCAATCAGCCCCAGCATTTT.

This clone was counted only a few times. V and J are TRBV6-1 and TRBJ1-2; a possible D gene is TRBD1 (6 bases). CDR3 size: 15 residues. V was pared by 2 bases and J by 4 bases, with 14 bases between. Germline-derived CDR1 and CDR2 are MNHNS and SASEGT. CDR3 sequence: CASSERNAGAYGYTF. The CDR3 DNA is TGTGCCAGCAGTGAACGGAATGCAGGGGCCTATGGCTACACCTTC.

The gene calls are TRBV21-1 and TRBJ2-2; the D call of TRBD2 is as the table states it, not checked on the DNA. TRBV21-1 is a recognized pseudogene. The CDR3 covers 18 residues. In DNA, the CDR3 is TGTGCCAGCAGCTTAAGACGGTTTGAGGCTGATAACACCGGGGAGCTGTTTTTT. It codes for CASSLRRFEADNTGELFF.

This clone appeared a few times. The genes are TRBV19 and TRBJ2-7; D gene uncertain. The CDR3 totals 13 residues. Germline V gives CDR1 LNHDA, CDR2 SQIVND (reference sequence). V was shortened by 3 bases and J by 11 bases, with 17 bases between the two germline ends. CDR3 in DNA: TGTGCCAGTAGTATCCGAGGCGAATCGAGGAAGTACTTC. Its protein product is CASSIRGESRKYF.

The rearrangement links TRBV18 to TRBJ2-3; the D is unclear. CDR1 KGHSH and CDR2 LQKENI come from the germline V gene. Trimming left V 8 bases short and J 2 bases short, with 14 bases between. The CDR3 is made up of 14 amino acids. The CDR3 here is CASTMTPYTDTQYF. CDR3 nucleotides: TGTGCCAGCACTATGACTCCATACACAGATACGCAGTATTTT.

In DNA form, the CDR3 reads TGTGCCACCAACCGGGACAGCCTCACCGGGGAGCTGTTTTTT. Translation: CATNRDSLTGELFF. The chain couples TRBV19 to TRBJ2-2; 7 nucleotides line up with TRBD1. The CDR3 has 14 amino acids. In germline, CDR1 is LNHDA, CDR2 SQIVND (reference sequence). V shed 10 bases and J 4 bases; nucleotides not matched to a gene: 9.

The rearrangement joins TRBV6-5 to TRBJ1-1; D is unresolved. This CDR3 spans 15 amino acids. The germline CDR1 and CDR2 sequences are MNHEY and SVGAGI. Trimming pared 5 bases from V and 7 bases from J, leaving 20 bases between. CDR3 DNA sequence: TGTGCCAGCAGTAGATCCTCGGTGACGGAGAGTGAAGCTTTCTTT. It specifies CASSRSSVTESEAFF.